The 4 T cell receptor beta chains below were found in one sample sequenced in a study of T cells in tuberculosis. As for time point: new active TB diagnosis, blood taken before or within 7 days of starting treatment. The method was immunoSEQ multiplex PCR; TCRdb's version includes in-frame clones alone and lacks a portion of them. Of about 34,000 clones listed, approximately 90% are singletons. The source was PBMCs, collected at tuberculosis diagnosis. The receptors originated from an adult with tuberculosis.

The rearrangement links TRBV4-3 to TRBJ1-4; 8 bases align to TRBD1. Trimming took 5 bases from V and 3 from J; bases not matched to a gene: 8. CDR1 is LGHNA, CDR2 YSLEER, per germline. CDR3 size: 16 residues. The CDR3 loop is CASSTFPRGPNEKLFF. The CDR3 bases are TGCGCCAGCAGCACATTTCCCAGGGGGCCTAATGAAAAACTGTTTTTT.

The chain recombines TRBV10-2 with TRBJ1-2; TRBD1 matches 12 bases. This CDR3 has 15 residues. Trimming took 6 bases from V and 6 from J; bases not matched to a gene: 8. Germline CDR1 and CDR2: WSHSY and SAAADI. In DNA form, the CDR3 reads TGCGCCAGCAGCCTAGGGACAGGGGGCGGAGATGGCTACACCTTC. Translation gives CASSLGTGGGDGYTF.

The V and J genes are TRBV7-2 and TRBJ2-1, with TRBD2 identical over 7 bases. Germline V gene sequence: CDR1 SGHTA, CDR2 FQGNSA. V was pared by 0 bases and J by 7 bases, with 0 bases of the junction left unmatched. The CDR3 has 13 residues. In DNA, the CDR3 is TGTGCCAGCAGCTTAGCGGGGGGGAATGAGCAGTTCTTC. Translating it yields CASSLAGGNEQFF.

This sequence joins TRBV29-1 and TRBJ1-3; a weak D match, TRBD1 (5 bases). The CDR3 sequence is 13 residues long. Germline V gene sequence: CDR1 SQVTM, CDR2 ANQGSEA. Trimming shortened V by 0 bases and J by 2 bases, and 5 bases separated the two germline ends. The CDR3 nucleotides are TGCAGCGTTGAAGACAGGGCTGGAAACACCATATATTTT. Residues: CSVEDRAGNTIYF. The complete variable domain, with remaining parts taken from reference TRBV29-1 and TRBJ1-3, reads SAVISQKPSRDICQRGTSLTIQCQVDSQVTMMFWYRQQPGQSLTLIATANQGSEATYESGFVIDKFPISRPNLTFSTLTVSNMSPEDSSIYLCSVEDRAGNTIYFGEGSWLTVV.